This T cell receptor (beta chain) derives from a study of regulatory T cells in long-lasting Graves disease. This clonotype has only a few counts. Its matching antigen is unknown. According to the study, TCR beta libraries were built with iRepertoire HTBI primers and CDR3-region Arm-PCR. Authors' processing steps: The study identified 55 to 80 TRBV and some 15 TRBJ segments across samples. Each CDR3 protein is one row after TCRdb ran MiXCR on the multiplex PCR reads. The V and J calls reflect TCRdb's pipeline rather than the authors' work. The sample carries almost 450,000 distinct CDR3 sequences, about a sixth recorded once. Germline V CDR1 and CDR2: LNHDA, SQIVND (reference sequence). The CDR3 spans 14 residues. The V end was cut by 8 bases, the J end by 5 bases, with 18 bases between. Study findings and constraints: Those with persistent disease had in common more public clonotypes (about 2,500) than new patients (about 900).

Time point indicated: newly diagnosed GD, antithyroid drugs for less than 3 months. After RNA was extracted from PBMCs, the TCR library was made from it. The data were also submitted as part of a second study, on T cells in Graves' hyperthyroidism and ophthalmopathy. As reported in that work: The HTBI primer set drove a first-round RT-PCR of the TCR CDR3. Researchers found most expanded thyroid clonotypes above 0.001 in blood as well.

The sample consisted of peripheral blood mononuclear cells (PBMCs), taken at new diagnosis, from a patient treated with antithyroid drugs. This rearrangement joins TRBV19 to TRBJ2-5, with D possibly TRBD2 on 5 matching bases. This sequence was found in a woman in her 30s with Graves disease. The chain's CDR3 is CASQRSHSRETQYF. Written as DNA, the CDR3 is TGTGCCAGTCAGCGGTCCCATAGTAGGGAGACCCAGTACTTC.